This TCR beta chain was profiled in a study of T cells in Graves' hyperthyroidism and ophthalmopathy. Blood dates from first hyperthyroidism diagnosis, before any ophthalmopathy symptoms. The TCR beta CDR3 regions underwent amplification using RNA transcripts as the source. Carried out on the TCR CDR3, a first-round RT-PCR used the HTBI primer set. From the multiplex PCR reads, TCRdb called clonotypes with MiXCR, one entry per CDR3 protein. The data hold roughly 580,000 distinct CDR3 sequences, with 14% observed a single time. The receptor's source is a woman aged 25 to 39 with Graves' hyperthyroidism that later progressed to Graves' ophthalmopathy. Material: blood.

This chain's CDR3 is CATSGQGIEQYF. In DNA, the CDR3 is TGTGCCACCTCAGGACAGGGGATCGAGCAGTACTTC. The chain carries TRBV19 and TRBJ2-7; 9 bases are a match to TRBD1. Per germline, CDR1 LNHDA and CDR2 SQIVND (reference sequence). CDR3 size: 12 residues. V trimming: 10 bases; J trimming: 6 bases; junction bases outside the gene matches: 7. The full variable domain, completed using reference TRBV19 and TRBJ2-7, is DGGITQSPKYLFRKEGQNVTLSCEQNLNHDAMYWYRQDPGQGLRLIYYSQIVNDFQKGDIAEGYSVSREKKESFPLTVTSAQKNPTAFYLCATSGQGIEQYFGPGTRLTVT.